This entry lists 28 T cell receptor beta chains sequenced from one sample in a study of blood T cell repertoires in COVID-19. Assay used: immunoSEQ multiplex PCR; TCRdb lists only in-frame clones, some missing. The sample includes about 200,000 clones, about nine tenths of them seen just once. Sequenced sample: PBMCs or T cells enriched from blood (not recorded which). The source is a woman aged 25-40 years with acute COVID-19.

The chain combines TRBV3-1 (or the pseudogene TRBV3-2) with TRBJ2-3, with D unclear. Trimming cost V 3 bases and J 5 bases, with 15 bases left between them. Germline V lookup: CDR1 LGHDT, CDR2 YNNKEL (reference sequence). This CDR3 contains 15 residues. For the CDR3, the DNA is TGTGCCAGCAGCCATAATCCGGGTGCACAAGATACGCAGTATTTT. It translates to CASSHNPGAQDTQYF.

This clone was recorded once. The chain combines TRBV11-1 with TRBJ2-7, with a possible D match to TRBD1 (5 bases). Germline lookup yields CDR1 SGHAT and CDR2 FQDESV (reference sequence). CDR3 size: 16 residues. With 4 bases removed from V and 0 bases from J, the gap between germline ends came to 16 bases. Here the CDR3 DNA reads TGTGCCAGCAGCTCCCCGGCCGGGCAGGGCTCCTACGAGCAGTACTTC. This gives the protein CASSSPAGQGSYEQYF. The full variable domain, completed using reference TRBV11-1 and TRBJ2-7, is EAEVAQSPRYKITEKSQAVAFWCDPISGHATLYWYRQILGQGPELLVQFQDESVVDDSQLPKDRFSAERLKGVDSTLKIQPAELGDSAMYLCASSSPAGQGSYEQYFGPGTRLTVT.

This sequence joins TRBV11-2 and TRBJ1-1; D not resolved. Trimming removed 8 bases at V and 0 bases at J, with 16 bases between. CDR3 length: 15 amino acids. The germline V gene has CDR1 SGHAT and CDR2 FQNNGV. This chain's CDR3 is CASRSWGVLNTEAFF. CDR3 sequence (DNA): TGTGCCAGCCGGTCGTGGGGAGTATTGAACACTGAAGCTTTCTTT. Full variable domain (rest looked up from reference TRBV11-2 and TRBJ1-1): EAGVAQSPRYKIIEKRQSVAFWCNPISGHATLYWYQQILGQGPKLLIQFQNNGVVDDSQLPKDRFSAERLKGVDSTLKIQPAKLEDSAVYLCASRSWGVLNTEAFFGQGTRLTVV.

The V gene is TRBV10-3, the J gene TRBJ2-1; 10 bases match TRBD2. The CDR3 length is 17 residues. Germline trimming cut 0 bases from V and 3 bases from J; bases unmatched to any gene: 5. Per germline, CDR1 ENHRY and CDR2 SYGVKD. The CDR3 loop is CAISESIAGGIYNEQFF. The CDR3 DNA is TGTGCCATCAGTGAGTCTATAGCGGGGGGTATCTACAATGAGCAGTTCTTC.

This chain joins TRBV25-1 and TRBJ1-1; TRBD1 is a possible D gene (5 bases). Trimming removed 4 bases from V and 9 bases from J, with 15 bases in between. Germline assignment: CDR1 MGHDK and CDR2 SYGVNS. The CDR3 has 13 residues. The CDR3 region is CASSVLGGVKAFF. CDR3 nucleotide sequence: TGTGCCAGCAGTGTTCTGGGGGGGGTGAAAGCTTTCTTT.

CDR3 bases: TGTGCCAGCAGCTCACAACGGGGAGGGAAATCTGAAGCTTTCTTT. The encoded protein is CASSSQRGGKSEAFF. The chain uses TRBV7-3 and TRBJ1-1, with unresolved D. V was cut by 4 bases and J by 6 bases, with 18 bases left in between. The germline V gene encodes CDR1 SGHTA and CDR2 FQGTGA. There are 15 residues in the CDR3.

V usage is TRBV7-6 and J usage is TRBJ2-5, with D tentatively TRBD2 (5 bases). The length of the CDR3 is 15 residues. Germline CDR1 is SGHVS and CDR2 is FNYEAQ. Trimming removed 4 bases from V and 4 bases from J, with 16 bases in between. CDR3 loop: CASSSQLVRGETQYF. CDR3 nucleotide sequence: TGTGCCAGCAGCTCGCAACTAGTTCGGGGAGAGACCCAGTACTTC.

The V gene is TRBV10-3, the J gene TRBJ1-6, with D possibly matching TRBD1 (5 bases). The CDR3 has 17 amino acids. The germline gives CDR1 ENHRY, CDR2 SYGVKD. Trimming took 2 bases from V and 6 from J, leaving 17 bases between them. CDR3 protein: CAISEPRQGRVNSPLHF. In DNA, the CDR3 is TGTGCCATCAGTGAGCCTCGGCAGGGAAGGGTTAATTCACCCCTCCACTTT.

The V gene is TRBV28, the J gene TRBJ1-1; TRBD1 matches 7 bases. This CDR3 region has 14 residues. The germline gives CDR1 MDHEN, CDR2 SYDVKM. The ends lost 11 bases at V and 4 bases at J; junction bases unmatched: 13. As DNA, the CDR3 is TGTGCCGTCAAAAGGGGGCGTGAGGTCACTGAAGCTTTCTTT. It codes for CAVKRGREVTEAFF.

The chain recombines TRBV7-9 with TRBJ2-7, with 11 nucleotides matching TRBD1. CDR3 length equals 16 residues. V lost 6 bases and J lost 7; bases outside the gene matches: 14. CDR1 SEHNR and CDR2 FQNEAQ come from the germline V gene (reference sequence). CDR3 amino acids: CASSSFKGQGAREQYF. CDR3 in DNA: TGTGCCAGCAGTTCATTTAAAGGACAGGGGGCTAGGGAGCAGTACTTC.

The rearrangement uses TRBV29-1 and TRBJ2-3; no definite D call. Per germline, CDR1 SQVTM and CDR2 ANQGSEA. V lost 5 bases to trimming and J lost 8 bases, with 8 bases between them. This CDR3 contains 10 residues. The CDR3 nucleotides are TGCAGCGTTCTCACCGGTACGCAGTATTTT. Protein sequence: CSVLTGTQYF.

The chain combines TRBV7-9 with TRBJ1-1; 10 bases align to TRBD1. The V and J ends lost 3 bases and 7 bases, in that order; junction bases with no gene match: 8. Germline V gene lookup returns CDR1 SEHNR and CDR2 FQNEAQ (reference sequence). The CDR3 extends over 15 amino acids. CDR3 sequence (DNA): TGTGCCAGCAGCTTTTTGGGGGACAGGGGAGTTGAAGCTTTCTTT. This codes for CASSFLGDRGVEAFF.

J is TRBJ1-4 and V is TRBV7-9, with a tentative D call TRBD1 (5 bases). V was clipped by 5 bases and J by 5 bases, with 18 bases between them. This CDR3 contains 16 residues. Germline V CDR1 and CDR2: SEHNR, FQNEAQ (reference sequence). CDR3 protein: CASSAQQAAGNEKLFF. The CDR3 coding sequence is TGTGCCAGCAGCGCTCAACAGGCCGCCGGGAATGAAAAACTGTTTTTT.

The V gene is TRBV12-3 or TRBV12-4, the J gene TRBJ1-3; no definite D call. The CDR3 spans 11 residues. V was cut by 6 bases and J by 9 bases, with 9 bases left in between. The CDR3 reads CASSRQITIYF. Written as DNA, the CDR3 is TGTGCCAGCAGCCGCCAGATCACCATATATTTT.

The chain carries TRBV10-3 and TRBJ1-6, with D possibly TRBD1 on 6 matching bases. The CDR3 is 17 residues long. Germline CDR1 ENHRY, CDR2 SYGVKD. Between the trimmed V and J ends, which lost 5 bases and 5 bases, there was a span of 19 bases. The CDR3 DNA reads TGTGCCATCAGTAAAGGGGCGGGGGGCGTGGATAATTCACCCCTCCACTTT. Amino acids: CAISKGAGGVDNSPLHF.

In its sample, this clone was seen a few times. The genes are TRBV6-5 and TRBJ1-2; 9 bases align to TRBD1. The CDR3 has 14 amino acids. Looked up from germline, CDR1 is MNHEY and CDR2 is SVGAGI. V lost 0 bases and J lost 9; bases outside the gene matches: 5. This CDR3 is CASSYSQQGASYTF. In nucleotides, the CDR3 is TGTGCCAGCAGTTACTCCCAACAGGGGGCTAGCTACACCTTC.

CDR3: CSGGQLNIQYF. The CDR3 DNA reads as TGCAGCGGGGGACAGTTAAACATTCAGTACTTC. The gene calls are TRBV20-1 and TRBJ2-4; D is perhaps TRBD1 (7 bases). Germline CDR1 reads DFQATT; CDR2 reads SNEGSKA (reference sequence). The CDR3 spans 11 residues.

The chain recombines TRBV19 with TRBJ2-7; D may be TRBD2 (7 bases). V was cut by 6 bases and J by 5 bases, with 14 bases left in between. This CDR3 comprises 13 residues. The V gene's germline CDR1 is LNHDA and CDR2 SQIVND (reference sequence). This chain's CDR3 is CASSQGGGDEQYF. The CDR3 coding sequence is TGTGCCAGTAGCCAAGGGGGGGGCGACGAGCAGTACTTC.

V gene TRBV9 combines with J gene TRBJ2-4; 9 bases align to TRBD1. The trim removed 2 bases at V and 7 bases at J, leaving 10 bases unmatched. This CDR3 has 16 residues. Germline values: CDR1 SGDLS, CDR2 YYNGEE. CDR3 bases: TGTGCCAGCAGCGTGGGGACAGGGTCAGGGCGGAACATTCAGTACTTC. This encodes CASSVGTGSGRNIQYF.

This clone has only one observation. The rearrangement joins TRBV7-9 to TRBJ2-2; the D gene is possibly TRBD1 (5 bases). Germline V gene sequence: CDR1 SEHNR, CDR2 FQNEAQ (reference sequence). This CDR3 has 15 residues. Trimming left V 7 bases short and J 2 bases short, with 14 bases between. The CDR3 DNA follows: TGTGCCAGCACCTCCCCGACAGTTAACACCGGGGAGCTGTTTTTT. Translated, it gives CASTSPTVNTGELFF.

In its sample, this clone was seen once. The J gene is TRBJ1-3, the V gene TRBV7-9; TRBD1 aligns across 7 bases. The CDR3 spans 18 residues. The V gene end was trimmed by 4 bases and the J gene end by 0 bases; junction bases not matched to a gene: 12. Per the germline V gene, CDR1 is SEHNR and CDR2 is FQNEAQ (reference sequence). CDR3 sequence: CASSSRAGQPSSGNTIYF. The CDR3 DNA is TGTGCCAGCAGCTCGCGCGCGGGACAGCCAAGCTCTGGAAACACCATATATTTT.

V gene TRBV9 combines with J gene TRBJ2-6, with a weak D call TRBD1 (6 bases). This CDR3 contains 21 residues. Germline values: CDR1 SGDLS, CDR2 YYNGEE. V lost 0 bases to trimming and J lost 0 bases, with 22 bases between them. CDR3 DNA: TGTGCCAGCAGCGTAGTTCCAGGGGAAATAATCGCAAGCTCTGGGGCCAACGTCCTGACTTTC. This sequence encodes CASSVVPGEIIASSGANVLTF.

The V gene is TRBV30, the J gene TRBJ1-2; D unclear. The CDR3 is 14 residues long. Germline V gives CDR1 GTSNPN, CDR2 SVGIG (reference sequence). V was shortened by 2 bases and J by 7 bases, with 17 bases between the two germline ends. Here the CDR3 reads CAWSPTRKTGGYTF. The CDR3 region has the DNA TGTGCCTGGAGTCCAACAAGGAAGACTGGTGGCTACACCTTC.

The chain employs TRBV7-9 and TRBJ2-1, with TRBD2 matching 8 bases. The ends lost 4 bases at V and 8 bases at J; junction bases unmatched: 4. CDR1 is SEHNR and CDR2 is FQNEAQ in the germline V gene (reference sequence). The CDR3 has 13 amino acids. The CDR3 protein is CASSSGGAYEQFF. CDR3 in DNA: TGTGCCAGCAGCTCCGGGGGGGCCTATGAGCAGTTCTTC.

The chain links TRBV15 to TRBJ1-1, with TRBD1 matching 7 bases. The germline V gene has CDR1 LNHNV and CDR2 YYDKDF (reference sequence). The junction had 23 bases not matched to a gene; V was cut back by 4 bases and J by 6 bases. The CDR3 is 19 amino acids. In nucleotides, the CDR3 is TGTGCCACCAGCAACCTCGCGGGCAGACAGGGCCGGGGAGAGGCTGAAGCTTTCTTT. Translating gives CATSNLAGRQGRGEAEAFF.

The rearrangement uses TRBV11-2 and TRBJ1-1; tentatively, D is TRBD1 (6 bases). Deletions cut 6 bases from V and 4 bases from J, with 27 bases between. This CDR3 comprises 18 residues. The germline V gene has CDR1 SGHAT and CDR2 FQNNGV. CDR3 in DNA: TGTGCCAGCAGGCCCGCATTTAAAGGGGGTATTCGAGGCACTGAAGCTTTCTTT. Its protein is CASRPAFKGGIRGTEAFF.

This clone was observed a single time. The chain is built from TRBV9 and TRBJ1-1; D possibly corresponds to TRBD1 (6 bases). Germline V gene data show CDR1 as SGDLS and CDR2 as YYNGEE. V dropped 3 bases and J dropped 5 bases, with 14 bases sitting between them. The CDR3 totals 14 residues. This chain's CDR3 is CASSATTGITEAFF. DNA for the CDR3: TGTGCCAGCAGCGCCACAACAGGGATAACTGAAGCTTTCTTT.

This chain's CDR3 is CASSQEWSGRGHEQYF. The CDR3, as DNA: TGCGCCAGCAGCCAAGAATGGTCAGGTAGGGGCCACGAGCAGTACTTC. J is TRBJ2-7 and V is TRBV4-1; possible D gene TRBD1, 5 bases. The V and J ends lost 0 bases and 5 bases respectively, with 17 bases between them. CDR3 length: 16 residues. Germline V CDR1 and CDR2: MGHRA, YSYEKL.